Ten or more counts support the clone carrying this T cell receptor beta chain. Its antigen remains unidentified. The data were obtained in a study of identical twins. Points from the study as a whole: While abundant cord blood beta clonotypes carried fewer insertions, memory repertoires showed no such pattern. Weaker excess twin sharing was observed in beta out-of-frame sequences. Within monozygotic twins, out-of-frame TCR alpha sharing was underestimated by the models.

It was template switching that added a universal primer site, and there were unique molecular identifiers on the cDNA. MiXCR was run by TCRdb on the 5' RACE reads, yielding one entry per CDR3 protein. This sample has approximately 140,000 distinct CDR3 sequences, with around 3.6% found just once. The V gene lost 4 bases and the J gene lost 8 bases, with 19 bases spanning the gap. The length of the CDR3 is 15 residues. CDR1 and CDR2 from the germline V gene are SGDLS and YYNGEE. Sequencing was performed on memory T cells sorted from blood. The sequence came from a man aged 18 to 30 in good health. V usage is TRBV9 and J usage is TRBJ2-1; no clear D gene. The CDR3 DNA reads TGTGCCAGCAGCCCCGTCGGAGCAACGTTTGATGAGCAGTTCTTC. The encoded protein is CASSPVGATFDEQFF.